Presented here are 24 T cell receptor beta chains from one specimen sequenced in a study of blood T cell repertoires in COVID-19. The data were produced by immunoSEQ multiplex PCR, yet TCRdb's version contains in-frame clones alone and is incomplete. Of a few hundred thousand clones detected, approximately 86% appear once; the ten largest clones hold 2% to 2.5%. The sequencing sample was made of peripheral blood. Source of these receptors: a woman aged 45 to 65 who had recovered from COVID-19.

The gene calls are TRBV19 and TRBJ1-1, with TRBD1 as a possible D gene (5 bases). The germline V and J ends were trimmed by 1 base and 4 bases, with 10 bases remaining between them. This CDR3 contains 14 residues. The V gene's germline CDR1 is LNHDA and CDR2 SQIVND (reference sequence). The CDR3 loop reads CASSIGSGTTEAFF. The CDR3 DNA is TGTGCCAGTAGTATAGGCAGCGGGACCACTGAAGCTTTCTTT. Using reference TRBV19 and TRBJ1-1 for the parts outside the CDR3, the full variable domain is DGGITQSPKYLFRKEGQNVTLSCEQNLNHDAMYWYRQDPGQGLRLIYYSQIVNDFQKGDIAEGYSVSREKKESFPLTVTSAQKNPTAFYLCASSIGSGTTEAFFGQGTRLTVV.

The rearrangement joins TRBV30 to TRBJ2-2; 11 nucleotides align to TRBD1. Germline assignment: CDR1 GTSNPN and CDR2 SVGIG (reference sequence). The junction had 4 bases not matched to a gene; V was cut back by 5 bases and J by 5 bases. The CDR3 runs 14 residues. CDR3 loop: CAWAGTGGTGELFF. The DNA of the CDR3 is TGTGCCTGGGCCGGGACAGGGGGAACCGGGGAGCTGTTTTTT.

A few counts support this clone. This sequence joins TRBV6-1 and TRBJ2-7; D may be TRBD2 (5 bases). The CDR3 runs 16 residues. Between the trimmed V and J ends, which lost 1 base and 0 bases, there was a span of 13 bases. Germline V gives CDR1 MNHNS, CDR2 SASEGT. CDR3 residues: CASSEDGIDLSYEQYF. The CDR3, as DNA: TGTGCCAGCAGTGAAGACGGGATCGACCTCTCCTACGAGCAGTACTTC.

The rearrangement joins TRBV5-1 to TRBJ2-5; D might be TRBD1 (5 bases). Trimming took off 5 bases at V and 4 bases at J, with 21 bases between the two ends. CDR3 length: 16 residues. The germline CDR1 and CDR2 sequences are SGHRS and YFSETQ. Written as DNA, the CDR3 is TGCGCCAGCAGGTTTGGTGCAGGGTCGTACTCAGAGACCCAGTACTTC. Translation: CASRFGAGSYSETQYF. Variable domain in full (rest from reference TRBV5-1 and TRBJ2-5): KAGVTQTPRYLIKTRGQQVTLSCSPISGHRSVSWYQQTPGQGLQFLFEYFSETQRNKGNFPGRFSGRQFSNSRSEMNVSTLELGDSALYLCASRFGAGSYSETQYFGPGTRLLVL.

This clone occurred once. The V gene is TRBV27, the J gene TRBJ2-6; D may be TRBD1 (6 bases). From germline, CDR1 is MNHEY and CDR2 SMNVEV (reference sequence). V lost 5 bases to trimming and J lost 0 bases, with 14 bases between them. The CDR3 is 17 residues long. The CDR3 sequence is CASSPGQTTSGANVLTF. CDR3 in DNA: TGTGCCAGCAGTCCTGGACAGACTACCTCTGGGGCCAACGTCCTGACTTTC.

CDR3 protein: CASSPIREDYGYTF. The DNA for the CDR3 is TGTGCCAGCAGCCCGATCCGGGAGGACTATGGCTACACCTTC. The genes are TRBV6-6 and TRBJ1-2; D not certain. The CDR3 is 14 amino acids. Trimming pared 6 bases from V and 3 bases from J, leaving 14 bases between. Germline loops: CDR1 MNHNY, CDR2 SVGAGI (reference sequence).

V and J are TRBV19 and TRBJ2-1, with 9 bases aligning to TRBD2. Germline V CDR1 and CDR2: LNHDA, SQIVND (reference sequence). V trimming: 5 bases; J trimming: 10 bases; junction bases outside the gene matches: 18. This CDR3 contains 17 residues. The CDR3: CASSPTGGGVLVLEQFF. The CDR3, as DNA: TGTGCCAGTAGTCCCACAGGCGGGGGGGTTTTGGTGTTAGAGCAGTTCTTC.

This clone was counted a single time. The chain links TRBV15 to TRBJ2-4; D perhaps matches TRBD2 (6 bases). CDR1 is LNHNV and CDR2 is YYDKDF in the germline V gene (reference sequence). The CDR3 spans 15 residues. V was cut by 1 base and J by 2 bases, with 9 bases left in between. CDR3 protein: CATSRGGVTKNIQYF. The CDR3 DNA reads TGTGCCACCAGCAGAGGGGGGGTAACCAAAAACATTCAGTACTTC.

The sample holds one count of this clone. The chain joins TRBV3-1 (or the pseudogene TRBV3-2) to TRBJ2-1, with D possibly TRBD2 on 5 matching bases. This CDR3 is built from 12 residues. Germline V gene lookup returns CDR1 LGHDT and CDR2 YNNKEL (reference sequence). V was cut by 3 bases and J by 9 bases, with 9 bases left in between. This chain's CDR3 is CASSHLLGEQFF. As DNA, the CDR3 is TGTGCCAGCAGCCACTTACTAGGTGAGCAGTTCTTC.

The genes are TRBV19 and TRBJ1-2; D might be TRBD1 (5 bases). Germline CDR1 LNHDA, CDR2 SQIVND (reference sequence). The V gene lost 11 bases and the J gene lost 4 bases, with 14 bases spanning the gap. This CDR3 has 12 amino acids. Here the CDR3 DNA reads TGTGCCGCCGGAGGGGACTTCTATGGCTACACCTTC. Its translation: CAAGGDFYGYTF.

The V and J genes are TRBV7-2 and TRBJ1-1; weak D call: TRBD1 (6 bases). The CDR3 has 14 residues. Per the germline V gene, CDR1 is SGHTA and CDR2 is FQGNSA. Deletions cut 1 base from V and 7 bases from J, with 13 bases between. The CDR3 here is CASSLDNRDFEAFF. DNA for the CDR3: TGTGCCAGCAGCTTAGATAACAGGGATTTTGAAGCTTTCTTT.

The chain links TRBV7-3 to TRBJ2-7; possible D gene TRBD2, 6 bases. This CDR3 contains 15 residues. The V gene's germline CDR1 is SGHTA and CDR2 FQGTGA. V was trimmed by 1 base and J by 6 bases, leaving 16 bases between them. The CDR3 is CASSLNPGRQSEQYF. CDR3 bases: TGTGCCAGCAGCTTAAACCCAGGGAGGCAGAGCGAGCAGTACTTC.

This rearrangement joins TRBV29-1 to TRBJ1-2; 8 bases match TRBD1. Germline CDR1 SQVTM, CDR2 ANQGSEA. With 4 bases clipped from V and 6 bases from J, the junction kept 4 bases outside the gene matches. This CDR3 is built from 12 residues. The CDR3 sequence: CSVGPTGDGYTF. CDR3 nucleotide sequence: TGCAGCGTTGGACCGACAGGGGATGGCTACACCTTC. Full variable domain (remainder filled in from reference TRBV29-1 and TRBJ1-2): SAVISQKPSRDICQRGTSLTIQCQVDSQVTMMFWYRQQPGQSLTLIATANQGSEATYESGFVIDKFPISRPNLTFSTLTVSNMSPEDSSIYLCSVGPTGDGYTFGSGTRLTVV.

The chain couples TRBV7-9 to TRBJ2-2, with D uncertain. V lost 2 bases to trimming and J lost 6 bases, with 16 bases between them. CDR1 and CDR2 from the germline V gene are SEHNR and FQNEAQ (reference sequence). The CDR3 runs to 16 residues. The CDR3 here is CASSLSQFPSSGELFF. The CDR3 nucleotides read TGTGCCAGCAGCTTATCTCAGTTCCCCTCGTCCGGGGAGCTGTTTTTT.

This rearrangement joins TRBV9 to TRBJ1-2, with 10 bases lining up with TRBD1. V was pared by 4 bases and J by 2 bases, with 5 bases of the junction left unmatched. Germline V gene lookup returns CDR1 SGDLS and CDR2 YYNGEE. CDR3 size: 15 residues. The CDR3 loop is CASSPRGQGNYGYTF. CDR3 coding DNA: TGTGCCAGCAGCCCGAGGGGACAGGGGAACTATGGCTACACCTTC.

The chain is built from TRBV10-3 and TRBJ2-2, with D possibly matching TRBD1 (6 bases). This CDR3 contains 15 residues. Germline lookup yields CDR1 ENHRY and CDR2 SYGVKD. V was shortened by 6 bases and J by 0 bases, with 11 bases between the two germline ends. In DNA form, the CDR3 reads TGTGCCATCAGCTATGACAGGTCGAACACCGGGGAGCTGTTTTTT. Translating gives CAISYDRSNTGELFF.

In DNA, the CDR3 is TGTGCCAGCAGTGAAGGACTAGCGGGCCACACAGATACGCAGTATTTT. Protein product: CASSEGLAGHTDTQYF. The chain carries TRBV25-1 and TRBJ2-3; 11 nucleotides agree with TRBD2. The CDR3 runs to 16 residues. The junction had 3 bases not matched to a gene; V was cut back by 2 bases and J by 2 bases. Germline CDR1 and CDR2: MGHDK and SYGVNS.

CDR3 residues: CAISASGRRDEQFF. CDR3 nucleotides: TGTGCCATCAGTGCGTCCGGGAGGAGGGATGAGCAGTTCTTC. This rearrangement joins TRBV10-3 to TRBJ2-1; 7 bases fit TRBD2. V was clipped by 4 bases and J by 8 bases; unmatched bases: 8. Per the germline V gene, CDR1 is ENHRY and CDR2 is SYGVKD. The CDR3 has 14 amino acids.

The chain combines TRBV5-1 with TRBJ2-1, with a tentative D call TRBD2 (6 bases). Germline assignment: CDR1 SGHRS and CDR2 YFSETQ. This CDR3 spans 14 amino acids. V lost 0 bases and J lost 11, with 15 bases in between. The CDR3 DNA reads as TGCGCCAGCAGCTTGGGGGACTTTCGCATGCAGCAGTTCTTC. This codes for CASSLGDFRMQQFF.

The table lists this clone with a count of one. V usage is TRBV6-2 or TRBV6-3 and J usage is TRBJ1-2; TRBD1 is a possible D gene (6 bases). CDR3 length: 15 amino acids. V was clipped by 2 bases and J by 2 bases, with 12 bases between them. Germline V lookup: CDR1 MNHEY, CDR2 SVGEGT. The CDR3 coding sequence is TGTGCCAGCAGTTACGGACAGACGATGAACTATGGCTACACCTTC. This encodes CASSYGQTMNYGYTF.

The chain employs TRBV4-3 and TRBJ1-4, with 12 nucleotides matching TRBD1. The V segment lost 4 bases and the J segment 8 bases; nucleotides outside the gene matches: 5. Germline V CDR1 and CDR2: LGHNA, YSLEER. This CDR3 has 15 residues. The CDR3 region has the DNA TGCGCCAGCAGCCTTGGGACAGGGGGCATGGAAAAACTGTTTTTT. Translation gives CASSLGTGGMEKLFF.

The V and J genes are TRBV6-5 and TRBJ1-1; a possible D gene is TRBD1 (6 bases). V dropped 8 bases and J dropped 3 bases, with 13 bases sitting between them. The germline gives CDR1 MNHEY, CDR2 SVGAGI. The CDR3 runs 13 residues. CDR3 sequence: CASRGTFYTEAFF. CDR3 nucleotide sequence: TGTGCCAGCCGAGGGACATTCTACACTGAAGCTTTCTTT.

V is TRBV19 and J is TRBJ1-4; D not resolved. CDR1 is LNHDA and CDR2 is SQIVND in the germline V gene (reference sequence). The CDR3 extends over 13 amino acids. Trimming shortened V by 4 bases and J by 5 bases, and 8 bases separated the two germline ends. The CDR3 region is CASSTGRNEKLFF. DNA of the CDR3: TGTGCCAGTAGTACCGGTCGAAATGAAAAACTGTTTTTT.

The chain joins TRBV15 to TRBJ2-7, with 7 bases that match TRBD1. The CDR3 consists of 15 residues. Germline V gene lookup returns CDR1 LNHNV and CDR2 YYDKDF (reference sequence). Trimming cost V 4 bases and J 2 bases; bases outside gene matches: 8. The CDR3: CATSTAGTVPYEQYF. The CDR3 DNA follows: TGTGCCACCAGCACAGCCGGGACAGTACCCTACGAGCAGTACTTC. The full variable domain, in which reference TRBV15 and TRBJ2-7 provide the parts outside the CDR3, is DAMVIQNPRYQVTQFGKPVTLSCSQTLNHNVMYWYQQKSSQAPKLLFHYYDKDFNNEADTPDNFQSRRPNTSFCFLDIRSPGLGDTAMYLCATSTAGTVPYEQYFGPGTRLTVT.